The clone carrying this TCR beta chain has ten or more counts. No antigen is known for it. The data originate from a study of T cells in Graves' hyperthyroidism and ophthalmopathy. Diagnosing involved the use of clinical symptoms, serum thyroxine and TRAb, thyroid ultrasound and orbital computed tomography. Fresh peripheral blood, roughly 9.6 ml, was the source of the PBMCs. CDR1 is MNHEY and CDR2 is SVGEGT in the germline V gene. The CDR3 is 15 amino acids. The ends were cut back, 4 bases at V and 2 bases at J, with 15 bases in the middle. The investigators amplified TCR beta CDR3 regions from RNA transcripts. The HTBI primer set served for first-round RT-PCR of the TCR CDR3. One entry per CDR3 protein results from TCRdb running MiXCR on the multiplex PCR reads. This sample has hundreds of thousands of distinct CDR3 sequences; around a quarter occur once, and the top ten carry about 70%. The study, taken as a whole, reports: Ophthalmopathy stood apart from stable hyperthyroidism in a 13 V-J model.

The sample comprised blood. This receptor was obtained from a man aged 50-59 years with Graves' hyperthyroidism. This chain uses TRBV6-2 or TRBV6-3 with TRBJ2-7, with D possibly matching TRBD2 (6 bases). The chain's CDR3 is CASSSDEGGPYEQYF. In nucleotides, the CDR3 is TGTGCCAGCAGTTCCGATGAGGGAGGCCCCTACGAGCAGTACTTC.